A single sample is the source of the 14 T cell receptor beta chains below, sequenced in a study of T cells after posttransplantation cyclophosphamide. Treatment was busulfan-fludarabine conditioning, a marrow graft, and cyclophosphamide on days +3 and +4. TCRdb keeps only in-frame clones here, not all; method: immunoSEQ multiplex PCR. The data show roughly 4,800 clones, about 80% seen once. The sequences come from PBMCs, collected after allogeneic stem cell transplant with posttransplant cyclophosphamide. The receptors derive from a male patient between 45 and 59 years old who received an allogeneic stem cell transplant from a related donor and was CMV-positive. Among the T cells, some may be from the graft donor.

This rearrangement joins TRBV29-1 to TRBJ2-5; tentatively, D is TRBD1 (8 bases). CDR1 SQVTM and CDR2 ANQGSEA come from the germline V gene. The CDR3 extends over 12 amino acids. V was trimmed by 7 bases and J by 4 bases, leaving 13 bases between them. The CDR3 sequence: CSAQGGSETQYF. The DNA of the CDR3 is TGCAGCGCACAGGGGGGGTCAGAGACCCAGTACTTC.

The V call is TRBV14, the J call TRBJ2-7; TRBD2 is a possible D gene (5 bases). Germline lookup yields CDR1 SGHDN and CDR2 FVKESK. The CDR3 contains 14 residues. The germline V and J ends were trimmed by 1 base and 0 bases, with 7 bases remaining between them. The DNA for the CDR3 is TGTGCCAGCAGCCAAGTCAGCGGCTCCTACGAGCAGTACTTC. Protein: CASSQVSGSYEQYF.

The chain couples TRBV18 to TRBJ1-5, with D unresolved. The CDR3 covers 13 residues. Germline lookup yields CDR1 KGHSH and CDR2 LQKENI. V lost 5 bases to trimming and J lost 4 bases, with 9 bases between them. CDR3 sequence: CASSIEENQPQHF. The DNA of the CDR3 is TGTGCCAGCTCAATTGAGGAGAATCAGCCCCAGCATTTT. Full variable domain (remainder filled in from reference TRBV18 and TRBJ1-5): NAGVMQNPRHLVRRRGQEARLRCSPMKGHSHVYWYRQLPEEGLKFMVYLQKENIIDESGMPKERFSAEFPKEGPSILRIQQVVRGDSAAYFCASSIEENQPQHFGDGTRLSIL.

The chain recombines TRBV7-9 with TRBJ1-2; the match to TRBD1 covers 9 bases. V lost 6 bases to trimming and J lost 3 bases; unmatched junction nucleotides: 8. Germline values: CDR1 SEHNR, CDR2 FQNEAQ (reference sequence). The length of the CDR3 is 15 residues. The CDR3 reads CASSLTGGTHYGYTF. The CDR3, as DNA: TGTGCCAGCAGTCTTACAGGGGGCACGCACTATGGCTACACCTTC.

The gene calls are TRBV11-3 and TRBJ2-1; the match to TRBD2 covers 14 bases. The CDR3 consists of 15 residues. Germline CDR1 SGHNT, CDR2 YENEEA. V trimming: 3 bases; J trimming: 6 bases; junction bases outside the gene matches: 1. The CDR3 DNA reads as TGTGCCAGCAGCTTGGGACTAGCGGGGGTCAATGAGCAGTTCTTC. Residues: CASSLGLAGVNEQFF.

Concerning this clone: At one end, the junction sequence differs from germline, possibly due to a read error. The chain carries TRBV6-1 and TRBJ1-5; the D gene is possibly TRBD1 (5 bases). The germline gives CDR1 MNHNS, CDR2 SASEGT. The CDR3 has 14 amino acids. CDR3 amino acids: CASSLMGEGQSQHF. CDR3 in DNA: TGTGCCAGCAGCTTGATGGGGGAGGGTCAGTCCCAGCATTTT.

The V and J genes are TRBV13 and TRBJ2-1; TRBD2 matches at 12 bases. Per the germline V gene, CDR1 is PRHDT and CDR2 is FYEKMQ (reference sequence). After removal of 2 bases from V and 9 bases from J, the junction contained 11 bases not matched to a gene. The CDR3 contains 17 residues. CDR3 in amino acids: CASSLTPRTSGAGEQFF. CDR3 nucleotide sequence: TGTGCCAGCAGCTTAACGCCTAGGACTAGCGGGGCAGGTGAGCAGTTCTTC.

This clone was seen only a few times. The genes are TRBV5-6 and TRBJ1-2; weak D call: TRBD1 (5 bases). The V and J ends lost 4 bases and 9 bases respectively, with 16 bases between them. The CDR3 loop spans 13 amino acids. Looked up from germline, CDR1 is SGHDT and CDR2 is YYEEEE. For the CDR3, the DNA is TGTGCCAGCAGCGGGGCCTGGACAATGCGCTACACCTTC. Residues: CASSGAWTMRYTF.

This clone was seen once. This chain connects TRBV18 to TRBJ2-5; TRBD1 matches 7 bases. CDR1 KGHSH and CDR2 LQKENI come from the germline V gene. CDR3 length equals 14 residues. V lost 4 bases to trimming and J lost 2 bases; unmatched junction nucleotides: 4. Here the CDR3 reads CASSLRQGQETQYF. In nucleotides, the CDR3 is TGTGCCAGCTCACTCAGACAGGGACAAGAGACCCAGTACTTC.

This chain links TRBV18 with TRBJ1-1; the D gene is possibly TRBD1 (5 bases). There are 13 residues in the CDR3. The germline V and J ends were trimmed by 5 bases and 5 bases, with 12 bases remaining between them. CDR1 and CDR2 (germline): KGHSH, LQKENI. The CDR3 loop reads CASSIGDRTEAFF. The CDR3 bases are TGTGCCAGCTCAATAGGGGATCGAACTGAAGCTTTCTTT.

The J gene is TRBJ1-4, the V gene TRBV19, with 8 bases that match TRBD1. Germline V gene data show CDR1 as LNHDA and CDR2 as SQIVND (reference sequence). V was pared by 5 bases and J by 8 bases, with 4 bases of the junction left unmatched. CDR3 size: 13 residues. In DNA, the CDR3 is TGTGCCAGTAGTGACAGGGGAATCGAAAAACTGTTTTTT. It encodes CASSDRGIEKLFF.

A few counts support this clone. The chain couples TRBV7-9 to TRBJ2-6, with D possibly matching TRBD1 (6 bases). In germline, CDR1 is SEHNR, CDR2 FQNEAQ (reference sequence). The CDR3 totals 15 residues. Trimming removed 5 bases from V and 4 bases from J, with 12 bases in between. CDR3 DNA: TGTGCCAGCAGCCTGACAGGATCCGGGGCCAACGTCCTGACTTTC. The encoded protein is CASSLTGSGANVLTF.

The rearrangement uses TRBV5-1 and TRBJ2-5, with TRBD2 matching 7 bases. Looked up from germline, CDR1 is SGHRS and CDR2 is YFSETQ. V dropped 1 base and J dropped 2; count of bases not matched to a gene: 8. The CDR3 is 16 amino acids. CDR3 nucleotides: TGCGCCAGCAGCTTGATCCGACCTAGCGGACAAGAGACCCAGTACTTC. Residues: CASSLIRPSGQETQYF.

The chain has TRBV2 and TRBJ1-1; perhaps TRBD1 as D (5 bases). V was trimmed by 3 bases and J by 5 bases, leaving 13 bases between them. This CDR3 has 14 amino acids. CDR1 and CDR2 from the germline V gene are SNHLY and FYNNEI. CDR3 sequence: CASSEAGGWTEAFF. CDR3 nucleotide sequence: TGTGCCAGCAGTGAGGCGGGGGGTTGGACTGAAGCTTTCTTT.